This T cell receptor beta chain was identified during a study of cytomegalovirus exposure and HLA in healthy donors. Primers for the PCR totalled 60 Vbeta and 13 Jbeta. Clones were sequenced by immunoSEQ multiplex PCR, and TCRdb holds only the in-frame ones, with some missing. The sample lists 100,000 to 150,000 clones; roughly 68% were seen once. The CDR3 consists of 14 residues. Germline V gene lookup returns CDR1 ENHRY and CDR2 SYGVKD. Germline trimming cut 11 bases from V and 2 bases from J; bases unmatched to any gene: 11. This clonotype was obtained from a woman aged 45-60 years in good health and CMV-seropositive. This rearrangement joins TRBV10-3 to TRBJ1-2, with TRBD1 matching 7 bases. Input material: PBMCs. The CDR3 spells CASNTGTENYGYTF. Written as DNA, the CDR3 is TGTGCCTCCAACACCGGGACAGAAAACTATGGCTACACCTTC.